This T cell receptor (beta chain) was observed in a study of cytomegalovirus exposure and HLA in healthy donors. Notes on the study in general: According to an earlier analysis, most TCR beta V segments yielded productive rearrangements about 90% or about 30% of the time. A classifier reportedly called cytomegalovirus status with high sensitivity and specificity. Sequencing had likely introduced a cluster of highly shared sequence variants as an artifact.

This clone was counted only a few times. The antigen is not known. A multiplex PCR was run with 60 Vbeta primers and 13 Jbeta primers. Per the study methods: Unique TCR beta chains numbered approximately 76 million in a later analysis, with some 9.9 million shared. Here immunoSEQ multiplex PCR was the method, and the copy in TCRdb shows in-frame clones only, minus some. V, J and clone size reflect that table, while D and trimming were determined from the DNA. This sample has 150,000 to 200,000 clones, with roughly 72% found just once. Germline CDR1 is SQVTM and CDR2 is ANQGSEA. Trimming cost V 7 bases and J 5 bases; bases outside gene matches: 3. The CDR3 runs 12 residues.

Sequencing input: PBMCs. The clonotype was recovered from a middle-aged woman in good health and CMV-seronegative. This chain uses TRBV29-1 with TRBJ1-1, with 11 bases matching TRBD1. This CDR3 reads CSGGQGVTEAFF. The CDR3 coding sequence is TGCAGCGGGGGACAGGGGGTGACTGAAGCTTTCTTT.